This T cell receptor beta chain was captured in a study of blood T cell repertoires in COVID-19 (dated by TCRdb to about 2020). For the wider study: Collaborator samples came from the United States, Italy and Spain and covered acute and convalescent phases of COVID-19. The samples were drawn from two sources: the first 160 participants of the ongoing ImmuneRACE study, and 1,200 or so subjects contributed by 6 global collaborators. The sample metadata nearly always contained a de-identified subject ID, COVID-19 status, age in years and sex. The prospective study material was composed of cDNA or gDNA derived from T cells, B-cell-depleted T cells, or PBMCs. A freely available public database, intended as a resource for researchers studying the immune response to SARS-CoV-2, is where the repertoires were released. Deeply sampled blood TCRbeta repertoires from subjects exposed to, actively infected with, or recovered from COVID-19 were included in the dataset. HLA class I and class II types, where available, came from metadata supplied by the sample provider rather than from assay-based typing.

The CDR3, from cysteine to phenylalanine, totals 17 residues. Only the CDR3 DNA stays, 51 bases, in frame from base 1. The germline V gene sets CDR1 to MNHEY and CDR2 to SVGEGT. Trimming takes 2 bases from V and 0 bases from J, and the germline ends sit 11 bases apart. A word on this clone: Its antigen is not yet known. One base away there is no much larger clone; base qualities are not given.

Each collaborating institution followed its own protocols to collect whole blood in K2EDTA tubes. For TCRbeta analysis, collaborator samples were shipped as frozen whole blood, as isolated PBMCs, or as DNA extracted from either sample type. The full study reports these points: The quantity of clinical and demographic metadata differed by source and by participant and was supplied without curation.

TCRbeta CDR3 regions were amplified from genomic DNA using the immunoSEQ Assay, a bias-controlled multiplex PCR. Per the source publication's procedure: The number of nucleated cells in each sample was estimated from the amplification of reference gene primers within the assay. Sequence reads were collapsed and filtered to measure the absolute abundance of every unique TCRbeta CDR3 rearrangement. Productive Simpson clonality was computed per sample as the square root of Simpson's diversity index over productive rearrangements. TCRdb mirrors the immuneACCESS table, restricted to in-frame sequences. Some clones are absent from its copies; in checked studies, under half trace to an unresolved V gene, and the reason for the others is unknown. D and trimming come from the DNA, and the V and J calls and clone size come from that table. In this sample the table shows some 160,000 clones, about 84% of which occur a single time. Jointly, the top ten make up about 5% of the sample.

The chain joins TRBV6-2 or TRBV6-3 to TRBJ2-6, with the D gene too uncertain to name. Sequences were obtained from peripheral blood. The clonotype was recovered from a woman between 45 and 65 years old with acute or convalescent COVID-19. The bases are TGTGCCAGCAGTTACCACCCCCTAAACTCTGGGGCCAACGTCCTGACTTTC. The resulting protein is CASSYHPLNSGANVLTF.